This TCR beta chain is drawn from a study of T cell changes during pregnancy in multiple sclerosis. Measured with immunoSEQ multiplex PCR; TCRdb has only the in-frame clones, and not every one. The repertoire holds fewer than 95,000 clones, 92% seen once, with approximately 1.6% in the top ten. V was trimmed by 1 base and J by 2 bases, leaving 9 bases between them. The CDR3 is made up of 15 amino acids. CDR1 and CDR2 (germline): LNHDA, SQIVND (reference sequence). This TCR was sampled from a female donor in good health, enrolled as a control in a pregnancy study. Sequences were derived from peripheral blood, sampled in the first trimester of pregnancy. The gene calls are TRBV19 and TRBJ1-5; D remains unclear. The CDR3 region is CASSIVRGGNQPQHF. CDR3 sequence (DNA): TGTGCCAGTAGTATAGTTCGGGGTGGCAATCAGCCCCAGCATTTT.